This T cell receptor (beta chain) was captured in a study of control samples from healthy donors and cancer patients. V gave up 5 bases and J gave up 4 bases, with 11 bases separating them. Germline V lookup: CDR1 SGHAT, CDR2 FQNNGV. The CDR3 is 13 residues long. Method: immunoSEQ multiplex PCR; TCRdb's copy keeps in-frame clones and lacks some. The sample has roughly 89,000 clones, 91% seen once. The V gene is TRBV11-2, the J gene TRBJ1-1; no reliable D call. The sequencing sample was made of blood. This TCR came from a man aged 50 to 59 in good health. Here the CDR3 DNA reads TGTGCCAGCAGCCTACGGTTGGGCACTGAAGCTTTCTTT. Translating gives CASSLRLGTEAFF.